These 30 T cell receptor beta chains came from one sample sequenced in a study of cytomegalovirus exposure and HLA in healthy donors. With 60 Vbeta and 13 Jbeta primers, the PCR was carried out. Repertoires were generated with immunoSEQ multiplex PCR, while TCRdb's copy carries only in-frame clones and drops some. The sample lists approximately 210,000 clones; roughly 80% were seen once. Sequencing was performed on PBMCs. These receptors came from a man aged 40-49 years in good health and CMV-seropositive.

The sample holds one count of this clone. This chain connects TRBV6-5 to TRBJ1-5, with 9 bases lining up with TRBD1. The V segment lost 2 bases and the J segment 1 base; nucleotides outside the gene matches: 0. Per the germline V gene, CDR1 is MNHEY and CDR2 is SVGAGI. The CDR3 extends over 15 amino acids. The CDR3 sequence is CASSYGTGSNQPQHF. Here the CDR3 DNA reads TGTGCCAGCAGTTACGGGACAGGGAGCAATCAGCCCCAGCATTTT.

Notes on this clone: Distinct nucleotide sequences in the sample also encode this CDR3. The CDR3 here is CASSDGILEGEQYF. The CDR3 DNA reads TGTGCCAGCAGTGATGGGATCTTGGAGGGCGAGCAGTACTTC. The rearrangement uses TRBV6-1 and TRBJ2-7, with D perhaps TRBD2 (6 bases). CDR1 and CDR2 (germline): MNHNS, SASEGT. Deletions cut 3 bases from V and 6 bases from J, with 15 bases between. The CDR3 loop spans 14 amino acids.

This clone was seen only a few times. The V gene is TRBV5-1, the J gene TRBJ2-4; a weak D match, TRBD2 (6 bases). In germline, CDR1 is SGHRS, CDR2 YFSETQ. V was cut by 0 bases and J by 7 bases, with 8 bases left in between. The CDR3 runs to 13 residues. This CDR3 reads CASSLAGVNIQYF. The CDR3 DNA sequence: TGCGCCAGCAGCTTGGCGGGAGTCAACATTCAGTACTTC.

The chain employs TRBV4-1 and TRBJ1-5; 9 positions match TRBD1. The CDR3 runs 15 residues. V lost 2 bases and J lost 7; bases outside the gene matches: 6. Germline V lookup: CDR1 MGHRA, CDR2 YSYEKL. CDR3 sequence: CASSQPGQGRQPQHF. The DNA of the CDR3 is TGCGCCAGCAGCCAACCTGGACAGGGGAGGCAGCCCCAGCATTTT.

V is TRBV11-1 and J is TRBJ1-3, with 8 bases aligning to TRBD1. CDR3 length: 16 residues. Germline loops: CDR1 SGHAT, CDR2 FQDESV (reference sequence). V lost 5 bases and J lost 0; bases outside the gene matches: 6. CDR3 region: CASSLDRAVSGNTIYF. CDR3 in DNA: TGTGCCAGCAGCCTGGACAGGGCTGTCTCTGGAAACACCATATATTTT.

This clone has only one observation. The rearrangement joins TRBV7-3 to TRBJ2-5; TRBD2 aligns across 10 bases. V was clipped by 2 bases and J by 2 bases; unmatched bases: 2. CDR3 size: 15 residues. The V gene's germline CDR1 is SGHTA and CDR2 FQGTGA. The CDR3 reads CASSLGSGRQETQYF. In DNA, the CDR3 is TGTGCCAGCAGCTTAGGTAGCGGGAGGCAAGAGACCCAGTACTTC.

The chain has TRBV5-1 and TRBJ1-5; no clear D gene. The CDR3 loop spans 14 amino acids. In germline, CDR1 is SGHRS, CDR2 YFSETQ. Trimming pared 3 bases from V and 7 bases from J, leaving 14 bases between. The CDR3 spells CASSSGERAQPQHF. The CDR3 nucleotides read TGCGCCAGCAGCTCGGGAGAACGGGCCCAGCCCCAGCATTTT.

The J gene is TRBJ2-7, the V gene TRBV2, with 13 nucleotides matching TRBD2. This CDR3 has 17 amino acids. V was pared by 6 bases and J by 1 base, with 9 bases of the junction left unmatched. The germline gives CDR1 SNHLY, CDR2 FYNNEI. CDR3 residues: CASRGKLLAGGSYEQYV. The CDR3 nucleotides are TGTGCCAGCAGAGGAAAATTACTAGCGGGAGGGTCCTACGAGCAGTACGTC.

This clone was observed a handful of times. Written as DNA, the CDR3 is TGTGCCATCAGACAGACAGGGGAAGTAGCCTATTCTAACTATGGCTACACCTTC. The encoded protein is CAIRQTGEVAYSNYGYTF. This chain uses TRBV10-3 with TRBJ1-2; TRBD1 matches 8 bases. V was pared by 6 bases and J by 0 bases, with 15 bases of the junction left unmatched. The germline CDR1 and CDR2 sequences are ENHRY and SYGVKD. The CDR3 is 18 amino acids.

The chain carries TRBV7-8 and TRBJ2-2; D is uncertain. The CDR3 totals 15 residues. CDR1 is SGHVS and CDR2 is FQNEAQ in the germline V gene. Deletions cut 2 bases from V and 3 bases from J, with 10 bases between. The CDR3 is CASSLLAVYTGELFF. CDR3 in DNA: TGTGCCAGCAGCTTATTAGCAGTCTACACCGGGGAGCTGTTTTTT.

The rearrangement links TRBV10-1 to TRBJ2-7; D call uncertain. The CDR3 has 13 residues. Trimming took 0 bases from V and 6 from J, leaving 9 bases between them. Looked up from germline, CDR1 is WNHNN and CDR2 is SYGVQD (reference sequence). The CDR3 sequence is CASSESVRSEQYF. The CDR3 DNA reads TGCGCCAGCAGTGAGTCGGTCCGGTCCGAGCAGTACTTC.

Only a few counts were recorded for this clone. The chain combines TRBV5-6 with TRBJ1-3; D is unclear. The CDR3 has 13 residues. V was shortened by 2 bases and J by 0 bases, with 3 bases between the two germline ends. Germline CDR1 SGHDT, CDR2 YYEEEE. In nucleotides, the CDR3 is TGTGCCAGCAGCTTCTACTCTGGAAACACCATATATTTT. It encodes CASSFYSGNTIYF.

The rearrangement links TRBV6-6 to TRBJ1-5; D might be TRBD1 (5 bases). Trimming removed 4 bases from V and 3 bases from J, with 13 bases in between. The CDR3 covers 15 residues. CDR1 MNHNY and CDR2 SVGAGI come from the germline V gene (reference sequence). The CDR3 is CASSSPTGDNQPQHF. The CDR3 bases are TGTGCCAGCAGTTCCCCCACGGGGGACAATCAGCCCCAGCATTTT.

The gene calls are TRBV6-6 and TRBJ2-3; unclear D gene. The CDR3 has 12 amino acids. Germline V lookup: CDR1 MNHNY, CDR2 SVGAGI (reference sequence). The V gene lost 6 bases and the J gene lost 1 base, with 5 bases spanning the gap. CDR3 in amino acids: CASRGGTDTQYF. The CDR3 region has the DNA TGTGCCAGCAGGGGCGGCACAGATACGCAGTATTTT.

This chain uses TRBV2 with TRBJ2-3; D may be TRBD2 (5 bases). Germline V lookup: CDR1 SNHLY, CDR2 FYNNEI. With 6 bases removed from V and 3 bases from J, the gap between germline ends came to 7 bases. The length of the CDR3 is 12 residues. The DNA for the CDR3 is TGTGCCAGCAGAGGACTTACAGATACGCAGTATTTT. Amino acids: CASRGLTDTQYF.

The V call is TRBV7-6, the J call TRBJ1-1; the D gene is possibly TRBD1 (6 bases). Germline V gene sequence: CDR1 SGHVS, CDR2 FNYEAQ. Between the trimmed V and J ends, which lost 2 bases and 3 bases, there was a span of 22 bases. The CDR3 spans 18 residues. The CDR3 DNA sequence: TGTGCCAGCAGCTTAAGCCCCCAAGTACAGGGTTTGGACACTGAAGCTTTCTTT. Its protein product is CASSLSPQVQGLDTEAFF.

In its sample, this clone was seen once. The rearrangement links TRBV11-2 to TRBJ2-3, with 7 bases lining up with TRBD1. CDR1 SGHAT and CDR2 FQNNGV come from the germline V gene. Trimming cost V 3 bases and J 2 bases; bases outside gene matches: 14. This CDR3 region has 18 residues. CDR3 bases: TGTGCCAGCAGCTTGGGATGGCAGGGGGAGATACACACAGATACGCAGTATTTT. This codes for CASSLGWQGEIHTDTQYF.

This clone was seen only a few times. The rearrangement links TRBV7-9 to TRBJ2-3; weak D call: TRBD2 (5 bases). The CDR3 has 15 residues. The V end was cut by 0 bases, the J end by 3 bases, with 10 bases between. Germline CDR1 reads SEHNR; CDR2 reads FQNEAQ (reference sequence). The CDR3 spells CASSLASRRTDTQYF. DNA for the CDR3: TGTGCCAGCAGCTTAGCGAGTAGGAGGACAGATACGCAGTATTTT.

V is TRBV7-9 and J is TRBJ1-5, with 10 bases lining up with TRBD1. CDR1 and CDR2 (germline): SEHNR, FQNEAQ (reference sequence). V trimming: 5 bases; J trimming: 4 bases; junction bases outside the gene matches: 11. CDR3 length: 17 amino acids. The CDR3 is CASSTSSPGQGNQPQHF. The DNA for the CDR3 is TGTGCCAGCAGCACCTCAAGCCCGGGACAGGGGAATCAGCCCCAGCATTTT.

The rearrangement links TRBV27 to TRBJ2-7, with D possibly TRBD2 on 7 matching bases. V lost 4 bases and J lost 4, with 14 bases in between. The CDR3 runs 14 residues. Germline V lookup: CDR1 MNHEY, CDR2 SMNVEV (reference sequence). The CDR3 protein is CASSSGGAGYEQYF. The CDR3 region has the DNA TGTGCCAGCAGTTCGGGGGGCGCAGGGTACGAGCAGTACTTC.

The chain carries TRBV5-1 and TRBJ2-1, with D possibly TRBD1 on 6 matching bases. This CDR3 has 14 amino acids. Per germline, CDR1 SGHRS and CDR2 YFSETQ. Deletions cut 5 bases from V and 6 bases from J, with 15 bases between. Here the CDR3 reads CASRVQGLGNEQFF. As DNA, the CDR3 is TGCGCCAGCAGAGTACAGGGATTGGGCAATGAGCAGTTCTTC.

This chain links TRBV10-3 with TRBJ2-2; no clear D. CDR3 length: 11 amino acids. In germline, CDR1 is ENHRY, CDR2 SYGVKD. The V end lost 6 bases, the J end lost 5 bases, and 4 bases lay between the germline ends. CDR3 sequence reads: CAIRRTGELFF. The CDR3 coding sequence is TGTGCCATCAGACGGACCGGGGAGCTGTTTTTT.

This chain uses TRBV2 with TRBJ2-3; 11 bases are a match to TRBD1. Germline V lookup: CDR1 SNHLY, CDR2 FYNNEI. This CDR3 has 14 amino acids. Germline trimming cut 5 bases from V and 6 bases from J; bases unmatched to any gene: 4. DNA of the CDR3: TGTGCCAGCAGTAACCGGGACAGGGGGGATACGCAGTATTTT. Translating gives CASSNRDRGDTQYF.

The chain employs TRBV20-1 and TRBJ2-1; D unresolved. Trimming stripped 6 bases from V and 8 bases from J, with 11 bases between. CDR1 and CDR2 (germline): DFQATT, SNEGSKA (reference sequence). This CDR3 region has 11 residues. The CDR3 DNA sequence: TGCAGTGCCGAGCGATCGGATGAGCAGTTCTTC. It codes for CSAERSDEQFF.

This clone was observed a single time. The chain links TRBV5-1 to TRBJ2-4; D is ambiguous. The CDR3 contains 13 residues. V lost 5 bases and J 0 bases, leaving 6 bases between the germline ends. The germline gives CDR1 SGHRS, CDR2 YFSETQ. CDR3 DNA sequence: TGCGCCAGCAGTCCCCTAGCCAAAAACATTCAGTACTTC. Amino acids: CASSPLAKNIQYF.

The chain combines TRBV6-1 with TRBJ2-7; TRBD1 agrees at 7 bases. The length of the CDR3 is 13 residues. Germline V gene sequence: CDR1 MNHNS, CDR2 SASEGT. Trimming cost V 4 bases and J 3 bases; bases outside gene matches: 3. The CDR3 loop reads CASSVRGNYEQYV. The CDR3, as DNA: TGTGCCAGCAGTGTCAGGGGGAACTACGAGCAGTACGTC.

This chain links TRBV29-1 with TRBJ2-1, with TRBD2 matching 15 bases. V gave up 3 bases and J gave up 1 base; unmatched junction bases: 13. The CDR3 is 20 residues long. Germline lookup yields CDR1 SQVTM and CDR2 ANQGSEA. The CDR3 sequence is CSVEFLPGLAGGPSYNEQFF. CDR3 nucleotides: TGCAGCGTTGAGTTCCTCCCCGGACTAGCGGGAGGGCCTTCCTACAATGAGCAGTTCTTC.

V gene TRBV29-1 combines with J gene TRBJ2-2; TRBD2 agrees at 14 bases. V lost 3 bases, J lost 4 bases, and 4 bases stayed unmatched. Germline CDR1 reads SQVTM; CDR2 reads ANQGSEA. This CDR3 spans 16 amino acids. This CDR3 reads CSVEGLAGVVTGELFF. The CDR3 DNA reads as TGCAGCGTTGAGGGACTAGCGGGAGTTGTCACCGGGGAGCTGTTTTTT.

The chain combines TRBV6-5 with TRBJ1-6, with TRBD1 identical over 7 bases. The CDR3 length is 15 residues. The germline gives CDR1 MNHEY, CDR2 SVGAGI. Trimming cost V 0 bases and J 9 bases; bases outside gene matches: 5. CDR3 loop: CASSYSRQGASPLHF. Here the CDR3 DNA reads TGTGCCAGCAGTTACTCTAGACAGGGAGCTTCACCCCTCCACTTT.

This chain uses TRBV6-1 with TRBJ2-2, with 9 positions matching TRBD1. Germline CDR1 MNHNS, CDR2 SASEGT. J lost 4 bases, V lost 5 bases, and 2 bases had no gene match. CDR3 length: 14 residues. CDR3 in DNA: TGTGCCAGCAGTTGGACAGGGGTCACCGGGGAGCTGTTTTTT. Translating gives CASSWTGVTGELFF.